Each of the 29 T cell receptor beta chains below was sequenced from the same sample in a study of T cells in Graves' hyperthyroidism and ophthalmopathy. RNA transcripts served as the template for amplifying TCR beta CDR3 regions. The TCR CDR3 first-round RT-PCR relied on the HTBI primer set. A single record per CDR3 protein comes from TCRdb applying MiXCR to the multiplex PCR reads. The sample lists about 400,000 distinct CDR3 sequences; approximately 15% were seen once. Source material: blood. The source of these receptors is a woman younger than 45 with Graves' hyperthyroidism.

Only a few counts were recorded for this clonotype. The gene calls are TRBV4-1 and TRBJ2-1; D may be TRBD2 (6 bases). The CDR3 is 16 amino acids. The V end lost 1 base, the J end lost 5 bases, and 15 bases lay between the germline ends. CDR1 and CDR2 from the germline V gene are MGHRA and YSYEKL. The DNA for the CDR3 is TGCGCCAGCAGCCAAGTGCAGTCTAGCGAACACAATGAGCAGTTCTTC. Amino acids: CASSQVQSSEHNEQFF.

Of note for this clonotype: Possible read error: a much larger clone is one base away. This chain uses TRBV30 with TRBJ2-1; possibly TRBD2 for D (6 bases). The CDR3 is made up of 14 amino acids. Germline CDR1 and CDR2: GTSNPN and SVGIG (reference sequence). Trimming stripped 2 bases from V and 6 bases from J, with 14 bases between. The CDR3 sequence is CAWSWEAITNEQFF. The CDR3 DNA reads as TGTGCCTGGAGTTGGGAGGCGATTACCAATGAGCAGTTCTTC.

The V and J genes are TRBV14 and TRBJ2-3, with 12 bases fitting TRBD2. CDR1 SGHDN and CDR2 FVKESK come from the germline V gene. The CDR3 runs to 19 residues. Trimming took 0 bases from V and 0 from J; bases not matched to a gene: 7. The CDR3 nucleotides read TGTGCCAGCAGCCAAGATGGCTGGGGGACTAGCGGGAGCACAGATACGCAGTATTTT. It is translated as CASSQDGWGTSGSTDTQYF.

This clonotype was observed many times. The V and J genes are TRBV4-1 and TRBJ1-1; the D is unclear. The V gene's germline CDR1 is MGHRA and CDR2 YSYEKL. Trimming removed 0 bases from V and 8 bases from J, with 7 bases in between. The CDR3 contains 12 residues. In nucleotides, the CDR3 is TGCGCCAGCAGCCAAGATACCCGGGAAGCTTTCTTT. Translating it yields CASSQDTREAFF.

This clonotype was counted only a few times. This rearrangement joins TRBV27 to TRBJ1-2, with 8 bases aligning to TRBD1. Germline assignment: CDR1 MNHEY and CDR2 SMNVEV (reference sequence). The CDR3 is made up of 15 amino acids. V lost 0 bases to trimming and J lost 8 bases; unmatched junction nucleotides: 8. The CDR3 DNA follows: TGTGCCAGCAGTTTATCAACAGGGGGAGTTCGAGGCTACACCTTC. Its translation is CASSLSTGGVRGYTF.

This clonotype was counted between two and nine times. V and J are TRBV30 and TRBJ2-2, with no clear D. Germline values: CDR1 GTSNPN, CDR2 SVGIG (reference sequence). Trimming cost V 0 bases and J 6 bases, with 11 bases left between them. This CDR3 has 14 residues. Here the CDR3 DNA reads TGTGCCTGGAGTGTCCGTAGTTTCTCCGGGGAGCTGTTTTTT. Translating gives CAWSVRSFSGELFF.

The chain employs TRBV7-9 and TRBJ1-2, with 10 bases aligning to TRBD1. With 5 bases clipped from V and 2 bases from J, the junction kept 5 bases outside the gene matches. This CDR3 is 15 amino acids long. The germline CDR1 and CDR2 sequences are SEHNR and FQNEAQ (reference sequence). DNA of the CDR3: TGTGCCAGCAGCCTGGGACAGGGGAGGAACTATGGCTACACCTTC. This codes for CASSLGQGRNYGYTF. The full variable domain, completed using reference TRBV7-9 and TRBJ1-2, is DTGVSQNPRHKITKRGQNVTFRCDPISEHNRLYWYRQTLGQGPEFLTYFQNEAQLEKSRLLSDRFSAERPKGSFSTLEIQRTEQGDSAMYLCASSLGQGRNYGYTFGSGTRLTVV.

A few counts support this clonotype. The V gene is TRBV7-2, the J gene TRBJ2-2, with TRBD1 as a possible D gene (5 bases). Germline assignment: CDR1 SGHTA and CDR2 FQGNSA. The CDR3 length is 15 residues. V was trimmed by 6 bases and J by 1 base, leaving 12 bases between them. The CDR3 is CASRLTALNTGELFF. The CDR3 DNA reads as TGTGCCAGCAGACTGACAGCCCTGAACACCGGGGAGCTGTTTTTT. Full variable domain (missing parts from reference TRBV7-2 and TRBJ2-2): GAGVSQSPSNKVTEKGKDVELRCDPISGHTALYWYRQSLGQGLEFLIYFQGNSAPDKSGLPSDRFSAERTGGSVSTLTIQRTQQEDSAVYLCASRLTALNTGELFFGEGSRLTVL.

This chain links TRBV30 with TRBJ2-1; TRBD1 is a possible D gene (7 bases). The CDR3 is 15 residues long. Germline CDR1 reads GTSNPN; CDR2 reads SVGIG (reference sequence). V gave up 1 base and J gave up 7 bases, with 17 bases separating them. In nucleotides, the CDR3 is TGTGCCTGGAGTGCCCCAGGGGGGATCTGGAATGAGCAGTTCTTC. Its protein product is CAWSAPGGIWNEQFF.

This clonotype was detected a few times. The gene calls are TRBV2 and TRBJ1-5, with 8 nucleotides matching TRBD1. This CDR3 is 15 amino acids long. Trimming at V came to 6 bases and at J to 4 bases, leaving 8 bases not matched to a gene. Germline V lookup: CDR1 SNHLY, CDR2 FYNNEI. DNA for the CDR3: TGTGCCAGCAGAGCAGGGGGCGGTTTAAATCAGCCCCAGCATTTT. Its translation: CASRAGGGLNQPQHF. Filled out from reference TRBV2 and TRBJ1-5, the complete variable domain reads EPEVTQTPSHQVTQMGQEVILRCVPISNHLYFYWYRQILGQKVEFLVSFYNNEISEKSEIFDDQFSVERPDGSNFTLKIRSTKLEDSAMYFCASRAGGGLNQPQHFGDGTRLSIL.

The chain employs TRBV5-4 and TRBJ2-1, with D unclear. There are 17 residues in the CDR3. CDR1 SGHNT and CDR2 YYREEE come from the germline V gene (reference sequence). Trimming shortened V by 4 bases and J by 0 bases, and 17 bases separated the two germline ends. Here the CDR3 reads CASSPSDGGSSYNEQFF. CDR3 coding DNA: TGTGCCAGCAGCCCTTCGGATGGCGGAAGCTCCTACAATGAGCAGTTCTTC.

This clonotype has a count of ten or more. The CDR3 DNA sequence: TGTGCCAGCAGTTTACTCGACAGGTCCTACGAGCAGTACTTC. It translates to CASSLLDRSYEQYF. The chain is built from TRBV28 and TRBJ2-7; weak D call: TRBD1 (6 bases). The CDR3 spans 14 residues. Germline V gene data show CDR1 as MDHEN and CDR2 as SYDVKM. Trimming cost V 2 bases and J 1 base, with 9 bases left between them.

A few counts support this clonotype. The rearrangement uses TRBV30 and TRBJ2-5, with TRBD1 identical over 9 bases. Germline V gives CDR1 GTSNPN, CDR2 SVGIG (reference sequence). V was clipped by 3 bases and J by 0 bases; unmatched bases: 5. The CDR3 is made up of 15 amino acids. CDR3 region: CAWRDRGEYQETQYF. CDR3 bases: TGTGCCTGGAGGGACAGGGGCGAGTACCAAGAGACCCAGTACTTC.

In its sample, this clonotype was seen a few times. The genes are TRBV6-5 and TRBJ2-1; TRBD2 matches 15 bases. The CDR3 totals 18 residues. The V segment lost 0 bases and the J segment 7 bases; nucleotides outside the gene matches: 7. Per the germline V gene, CDR1 is MNHEY and CDR2 is SVGAGI. CDR3 loop: CASSYSGLAGGIRNEQFF. CDR3 coding DNA: TGTGCCAGCAGTTACTCAGGACTAGCGGGAGGGATTAGAAATGAGCAGTTCTTC.

This clonotype was observed at least ten times. The genes are TRBV27 and TRBJ2-3; D not resolved. V was clipped by 6 bases and J by 2 bases, with 9 bases between them. Germline CDR1 MNHEY, CDR2 SMNVEV (reference sequence). The CDR3 is 13 amino acids. The CDR3 nucleotides are TGTGCCAGCAGACCATGGGACACAGATACGCAGTATTTT. Its translation: CASRPWDTDTQYF.

In this sample, this clonotype turned up many times. CDR3 nucleotide sequence: TGTGCCAGCAGCGACCAGGGACCCCTATACAATGAGCAGTTCTTC. Residues: CASSDQGPLYNEQFF. The chain employs TRBV2 and TRBJ2-1; D is perhaps TRBD1 or TRBD2 (5 bases each). The V and J ends lost 6 bases and 4 bases respectively, with 16 bases between them. The V gene's germline CDR1 is SNHLY and CDR2 FYNNEI. There are 15 residues in the CDR3.

The rearrangement joins TRBV4-2 to TRBJ2-1; 8 nucleotides agree with TRBD2. Germline V lookup: CDR1 LGHNA, CDR2 YNFKEQ. J was trimmed by 8 bases and V by 6 bases; bases with no gene match: 6. The CDR3 loop spans 13 amino acids. This CDR3 is CASSGREGHEQFF. CDR3 nucleotides: TGTGCCAGCAGTGGTCGGGAGGGCCATGAGCAGTTCTTC.

This clonotype was observed a handful of times. A much larger clone lies a single base off, so this may be a read error. The gene calls are TRBV7-2 and TRBJ2-2; 11 bases fit TRBD2. The CDR3 spans 17 residues. With 2 bases clipped from V and 1 base from J, the junction kept 3 bases outside the gene matches. The germline CDR1 and CDR2 sequences are SGHTA and FQGNSA. The CDR3 protein is CASSLPTSGRNTGELFF. In nucleotides, the CDR3 is TGTGCCAGCAGCTTACCCACTAGCGGGAGGAACACCGGGGAGCTGTTTTTT. Using reference TRBV7-2 and TRBJ2-2 for the parts outside the CDR3, the full variable domain is GAGVSQSPSNKVTEKGKDVELRCDPISGHTALYWYRQSLGQGLEFLIYFQGNSAPDKSGLPSDRFSAERTGGSVSTLTIQRTQQEDSAVYLCASSLPTSGRNTGELFFGEGSRLTVL.

This clonotype was seen many times. This chain joins TRBV7-2 and TRBJ2-1; D perhaps matches TRBD2 (5 bases). Per the germline V gene, CDR1 is SGHTA and CDR2 is FQGNSA. V lost 1 base and J 5 bases, leaving 9 bases between the germline ends. The CDR3 length is 14 residues. CDR3 amino acids: CASSLVGLNNEQFF. The CDR3 DNA follows: TGTGCCAGCAGCTTAGTTGGACTTAACAATGAGCAGTTCTTC.

This clonotype was seen at least ten times. The rearrangement joins TRBV11-2 to TRBJ2-3; 7 bases are shared with TRBD1. V lost 0 bases and J lost 0; bases outside the gene matches: 0. Per the germline V gene, CDR1 is SGHAT and CDR2 is FQNNGV. CDR3 length equals 15 residues. CDR3: CASSLDRGSTDTQYF. CDR3 coding DNA: TGTGCCAGCAGCTTAGACAGGGGGAGCACAGATACGCAGTATTTT.

The V and J genes are TRBV9 and TRBJ1-5, with D hard to call. The CDR3 has 14 residues. The V end lost 0 bases, the J end lost 4 bases, and 8 bases lay between the germline ends. CDR1 and CDR2 (germline): SGDLS, YYNGEE. This CDR3 reads CASSVGTLNQPQHF. The CDR3 DNA sequence: TGTGCCAGCAGCGTAGGGACGCTGAATCAGCCCCAGCATTTT.

V is TRBV20-1 and J is TRBJ2-3; TRBD2 aligns across 7 bases. The CDR3 consists of 15 residues. CDR1 and CDR2 from the germline V gene are DFQATT and SNEGSKA (reference sequence). The ends lost 0 bases at V and 0 bases at J; junction bases unmatched: 3. The CDR3 loop reads CSARETSTSTDTQYF. CDR3 in DNA: TGCAGTGCTAGAGAGACTAGCACTAGCACAGATACGCAGTATTTT.

J is TRBJ2-5 and V is TRBV5-6, with D uncertain. V gave up 0 bases and J gave up 5 bases, with 11 bases separating them. The germline gives CDR1 SGHDT, CDR2 YYEEEE. This CDR3 spans 14 amino acids. Written as DNA, the CDR3 is TGTGCCAGCAGCTTGGACCCGGGTTCGGAGACCCAGTACTTC. Translation: CASSLDPGSETQYF. The variable domain in full, with the rest retrieved from reference TRBV5-6 and TRBJ2-5, is DAGVTQSPTHLIKTRGQQVTLRCSPKSGHDTVSWYQQALGQGPQFIFQYYEEEERQRGNFPDRFSGHQFPNYSSELNVNALLLGDSALYLCASSLDPGSETQYFGPGTRLLVL.

This chain links TRBV2 with TRBJ1-4, with D unresolved. CDR3 length: 13 residues. The germline V gene encodes CDR1 SNHLY and CDR2 FYNNEI. The V end was cut by 3 bases, the J end by 7 bases, with 9 bases between. CDR3 nucleotide sequence: TGTGCCAGCAGTGAGTTGGGGTTTGAAAAACTGTTTTTT. Residues: CASSELGFEKLFF.

V and J are TRBV9 and TRBJ2-3; weak D call: TRBD2 (6 bases). Trimming took 0 bases from V and 8 from J, leaving 7 bases between them. CDR1 and CDR2 (germline): SGDLS, YYNGEE. The CDR3 contains 12 residues. The chain's CDR3 is CASSVGRGTQYF. The CDR3 nucleotides are TGTGCCAGCAGCGTAGGGCGGGGTACGCAGTATTTT. The whole variable domain, remainder taken from reference TRBV9 and TRBJ2-3, is DSGVTQTPKHLITATGQRVTLRCSPRSGDLSVYWYQQSLDQGLQFLIQYYNGEERAKGNILERFSAQQFPDLHSELNLSSLELGDSALYFCASSVGRGTQYFGPGTRLTVL.

This clonotype showed up many times. The rearrangement uses TRBV2 and TRBJ2-3, with 14 positions matching TRBD2. The ends lost 6 bases at V and 6 bases at J; junction bases unmatched: 8. Germline V gene lookup returns CDR1 SNHLY and CDR2 FYNNEI. This CDR3 is built from 16 residues. The CDR3 loop reads CASSEGLAGDGDTQYF. CDR3 coding DNA: TGTGCCAGCAGCGAGGGACTAGCGGGAGATGGCGATACGCAGTATTTT.

Concerning this clonotype itself: The junction shows a germline mismatch at one end, possibly a read error. The gene calls are TRBV12-3 or TRBV12-4 and TRBJ2-7; D might be TRBD2 (5 bases). The CDR3 runs to 14 residues. This CDR3 is CASSLLGSSHEQYF. The CDR3 DNA reads TGTGCCAGCAGTTTGCTAGGGAGCTCCCACGAGCAGTACTTC.

This clonotype was detected many times. The chain recombines TRBV12-3 or TRBV12-4 with TRBJ2-5; 8 positions match TRBD1. This CDR3 comprises 14 residues. Losses at the gene ends were 5 bases for V and 4 bases for J; bases not matched to a gene: 6. CDR3 coding DNA: TGTGCCAGCAGTCCCACAGGGGGTCTAGAGACCCAGTACTTC. It is translated as CASSPTGGLETQYF.

The table lists this clonotype with many counts. V is TRBV30 and J is TRBJ1-1, with D hard to call. Germline-derived CDR1 and CDR2 are GTSNPN and SVGIG (reference sequence). V gave up 3 bases and J gave up 0 bases, with 8 bases separating them. The CDR3 is 13 residues long. Here the CDR3 reads CAWRGDMNTEAFF. The CDR3, as DNA: TGTGCCTGGAGGGGTGATATGAACACTGAAGCTTTCTTT. The full variable domain, in which reference TRBV30 and TRBJ1-1 provide the parts outside the CDR3, is SQTIHQWPATLVQPVGSPLSLECTVEGTSNPNLYWYRQAAGRGLQLLFYSVGIGQISSEVPQNLSASRPQDRQFILSSKKLLLSDSGFYLCAWRGDMNTEAFFGQGTRLTVV.